These T cell receptor beta chains were read from a single sample in a study of blood T cell repertoires in COVID-19. Clones were sequenced by immunoSEQ multiplex PCR, and TCRdb holds only the in-frame ones, with some missing. This sample has fewer than 300,000 clones, with approximately 78% found just once. Sequencing was performed on PBMCs or T cells enriched from blood (not recorded which). These receptors were taken from a man between 35 and 55 years old who had been exposed to COVID-19. CDR3s include the opening cysteine and the closing phenylalanine or tryptophan. Each record gives: CDR3 length, D gene, V gene, CDR3 protein. The D gene is left open where the match is weak.

>12|-|TRBV28
CASSISGNTIYF
>13|-|TRBV30
CAWSVRGNQPQHF
>14|-|TRBV30
CAWSGAGSNQPQHF
>14|TRBD1|TRBV9
CASSRGGTGVGYTF
>15|TRBD2|TRBV5-1
CASSPGAGVEYEQYF
>14|TRBD1|TRBV7-3
CASSRDRFSYEQYF
>15|TRBD1|TRBV4-1
CASSQEGTGNSPLHF
>13|TRBD2|TRBV18
CASSPLAGGEQYF
>17|TRBD2|TRBV10-3
CAISERKGASGNNEQFF
>11|-|TRBV20-1
CSARDPPLAHF
>11|-|TRBV20-1
CSASWGPLAFF
>14|-|TRBV5-1
CASSRQGESGELFF
>12|-|TRBV15
CATSRRDTEAFF
>14|-|TRBV7-2
CASSSRGTSYEQYF
>14|-|TRBV18
CASSPPGGSQPQHF
>13|TRBD1|TRBV29-1
CSVGDRGQETQYF
>16|-|TRBV11-2
CASSLDADRRGTEAFF
>13|-|TRBV24-1
CATRAGSNTEAFF
>15|-|TRBV15
CATSRAKDSWETQYF
>17|TRBD1|TRBV10-1
CASSESAAGQGRDTQYF
>14|-|TRBV9
CASGRTGTNYGYTF
>15|TRBD1|TRBV20-1
CSASNTGTAGNTIYF
>12|TRBD1|TRBV29-1
CSLGGQGGGYTF
>14|-|TRBV7-9
CASSLAAAVGEQYF
>13|-|TRBV18
CASSPPSVNEQFF
>11|-|TRBV30
CAWSYSYEQYF
>10|-|TRBV2
CASGGGGYTF
>16|-|TRBV3-1/TRBV3-2
CASSPRGASGANVLTF
>16|-|TRBV5-1
CASSLSARVPVYGYTF
>17|-|TRBV19
CASSTRQVHFSGNTIYF
>20|TRBD2|TRBV9
CASSVIIRDRLGRGGNEQFF
>14|TRBD2|TRBV24-1
CATSDPGLAYEQYF
>15|-|TRBV29-1
CSVAPGLHSGNTIYF
>14|-|TRBV7-9
CASSIQVSGNTIYF
>18|-|TRBV11-2
CASRTGRGGSLWDNEQFF
>15|TRBD1|TRBV5-6
CASSMETGGKNIQYF
>14|TRBD2|TRBV10-1
CASSVGGSSYEQYF
>15|TRBD1|TRBV7-2
CASSLDRVSRTEAFF
>12|-|TRBV15
CATRHEVNEQFF
>13|-|TRBV9
CASTGPTHYGYTF
>15|-|TRBV27
CASSFVKGGGTEAFF